Shown below are 26 T cell receptor beta chains from a single sample sequenced in a study of early T cells in non-severe SARS-CoV-2 infection. TCRdb itself ran the 5' RACE reads through MiXCR, one entry per CDR3 protein. Of 40,000 to 60,000 distinct CDR3 sequences in the sample, approximately 5.7% were seen once. Here the sequenced sample was whole blood, taken at baseline. The receptors shown here come from an adult who was a healthcare worker with PCR-confirmed SARS-CoV-2 infection or an uninfected control (not recorded which).

This chain uses TRBV7-2 with TRBJ2-7; D not certain. This CDR3 is 14 amino acids long. V was pared by 10 bases and J by 3 bases, with 19 bases between. Germline V gives CDR1 SGHTA, CDR2 FQGNSA. The CDR3 here is CATSLTFPVYEQYF. The CDR3 DNA is TGTGCCACCTCTTTGACTTTTCCGGTCTACGAGCAGTACTTC.

The rearrangement joins TRBV18 to TRBJ2-1; 14 bases are a match to TRBD2. Looked up from germline, CDR1 is KGHSH and CDR2 is LQKENI. The CDR3 extends over 16 amino acids. V lost 0 bases, J lost 11 bases, and 6 bases stayed unmatched. The CDR3 loop reads CASSPPGLAGEGKQFF. Written as DNA, the CDR3 is TGTGCCAGCTCACCACCGGGACTAGCGGGAGAAGGGAAGCAGTTCTTC.

This clonotype appeared a few times. The J gene is TRBJ2-4, the V gene TRBV12-3 or TRBV12-4; D gene ambiguous. The V end lost 7 bases, the J end lost 0 bases, and 10 bases lay between the germline ends. The CDR3 contains 14 residues. The CDR3 loop is CASTGRLAKNIQYF. The DNA for the CDR3 is TGTGCCAGCACCGGGCGGTTAGCCAAAAACATTCAGTACTTC.

There are many counts of this clonotype. The chain links TRBV2 to TRBJ2-2; D call uncertain. The germline V and J ends were trimmed by 7 bases and 11 bases, with 8 bases remaining between them. The CDR3 is made up of 10 amino acids. Germline V lookup: CDR1 SNHLY, CDR2 FYNNEI. The CDR3 sequence is CASKAEELFF. The CDR3 bases are TGTGCCAGCAAGGCAGAAGAGCTGTTTTTT.

This clonotype was observed at least ten times. The rearrangement uses TRBV20-1 and TRBJ2-1; D possibly corresponds to TRBD2 (5 bases). The CDR3 is 15 residues long. Trimming removed 5 bases at V and 0 bases at J, with 14 bases between. Per the germline V gene, CDR1 is DFQATT and CDR2 is SNEGSKA (reference sequence). The CDR3 DNA is TGCAGTGCTCCTCAACTAGGATTCTCCTACAATGAGCAGTTCTTC. This codes for CSAPQLGFSYNEQFF.

The genes are TRBV6-2 or TRBV6-3 and TRBJ2-7; no reliable D call. Per the germline V gene, CDR1 is MNHEY and CDR2 is SVGEGT. The V and J ends lost 2 bases and 0 bases respectively, with 5 bases between them. The CDR3 sequence is 13 residues long. CDR3 amino acids: CASSYRASYEQYF. CDR3 nucleotide sequence: TGTGCCAGCAGTTACAGGGCCTCCTACGAGCAGTACTTC.

The sample holds many counts of this clonotype. V is TRBV24-1 and J is TRBJ2-1; D may match TRBD1 or TRBD2 (5 bases each). This CDR3 contains 14 residues. Trimming cost V 2 bases and J 9 bases, with 13 bases left between them. Looked up from germline, CDR1 is KGHDR and CDR2 is SFDVKD. In DNA, the CDR3 is TGTGCCACCAGTGATTATGGGACCCGCGCTGAGCAGTTCTTC. This sequence encodes CATSDYGTRAEQFF.

This clonotype was detected many times. The V and J genes are TRBV6-5 and TRBJ2-7; D not certain. Deletions cut 11 bases from V and 0 bases from J, with 17 bases between. The CDR3 runs to 14 residues. Germline assignment: CDR1 MNHEY and CDR2 SVGAGI. As DNA, the CDR3 is TGTGCCGTCCAGAGTGGCTCCATCTCCTACGAGCAGTACTTC. Protein sequence: CAVQSGSISYEQYF.

A few counts support this clonotype. The chain recombines TRBV6-5 with TRBJ1-1; D may be TRBD1 (5 bases). The CDR3 extends over 13 amino acids. Germline V lookup: CDR1 MNHEY, CDR2 SVGAGI. The V end lost 10 bases, the J end lost 4 bases, and 16 bases lay between the germline ends. CDR3 DNA sequence: TGTGCCACCAGCAGGGTCCCCCCCACTGAAGCTTTCTTT. As protein: CATSRVPPTEAFF.

This clonotype was counted ten times or more. The V and J genes are TRBV24-1 and TRBJ2-7, with a weak D call TRBD1 (6 bases). Trimming took off 9 bases at V and 2 bases at J, with 16 bases between the two ends. Germline V CDR1 and CDR2: KGHDR, SFDVKD. CDR3 size: 14 residues. Here the CDR3 reads CATGTGTPTYEQYF. For the CDR3, the DNA is TGTGCCACCGGGACCGGGACACCAACCTACGAGCAGTACTTC.

This clonotype has at least ten counts. The chain is built from TRBV7-6 and TRBJ2-3, with a weak D call TRBD2 (5 bases). This CDR3 is 16 amino acids long. The germline V and J ends were trimmed by 5 bases and 0 bases, with 15 bases remaining between them. In germline, CDR1 is SGHVS, CDR2 FNYEAQ. The CDR3 bases are TGTGCCAGCAGCCTGGAGCGGTGGACTAGCACAGATACGCAGTATTTT. Amino acids: CASSLERWTSTDTQYF.

This clonotype occurred a few times. The chain employs TRBV10-2 and TRBJ2-5; 8 bases line up with TRBD1. V lost 3 bases, J lost 2 bases, and 5 bases stayed unmatched. Germline-derived CDR1 and CDR2 are WSHSY and SAAADI. The length of the CDR3 is 15 residues. The CDR3 DNA reads as TGCGCCAGCAGTGATTGGACAGGGAGTCAAGAGACCCAGTACTTC. It encodes CASSDWTGSQETQYF.

The chain carries TRBV20-1 and TRBJ2-7; a possible D gene is TRBD2 (6 bases). The CDR3 totals 15 residues. The V end lost 2 bases, the J end lost 2 bases, and 16 bases lay between the germline ends. CDR1 DFQATT and CDR2 SNEGSKA come from the germline V gene (reference sequence). CDR3 amino acids: CSARNGGTTPYEQYF. The CDR3 nucleotides read TGCAGTGCTAGAAACGGCGGGACGACGCCCTACGAGCAGTACTTC.

This clonotype has ten or more counts. V usage is TRBV11-1 and J usage is TRBJ1-1, with D uncertain. In germline, CDR1 is SGHAT, CDR2 FQDESV (reference sequence). The CDR3 spans 12 residues. Trimming shortened V by 2 bases and J by 10 bases, and 11 bases separated the two germline ends. CDR3: CASSLMDLGAFF. The CDR3 coding sequence is TGTGCCAGCAGCTTAATGGACCTTGGAGCTTTCTTT.

In its sample, this clonotype was seen a few times. The gene calls are TRBV10-1 and TRBJ1-1; the D gene is possibly TRBD1 (6 bases). The germline gives CDR1 WNHNN, CDR2 SYGVQD (reference sequence). This CDR3 spans 14 amino acids. V lost 0 bases and J lost 5, with 10 bases in between. Here the CDR3 DNA reads TGCGCCAGCAGTGAGTCTGGGGGGCGGACTGAAGCTTTCTTT. The encoded protein is CASSESGGRTEAFF.

This clonotype was seen a few times. The J gene is TRBJ1-1, the V gene TRBV12-5, with 7 bases lining up with TRBD1. Germline assignment: CDR1 LGHNT and CDR2 FRNRAP. The CDR3 has 16 amino acids. The V gene end was trimmed by 1 base and the J gene end by 1 base; junction bases not matched to a gene: 6. CDR3 loop: CASGLGQGVKNTEAFF. In DNA form, the CDR3 reads TGTGCTAGTGGTTTGGGGCAGGGGGTGAAGAACACTGAAGCTTTCTTT.

This clonotype occurred many times. The chain uses TRBV7-6 and TRBJ1-6; 11 nucleotides match TRBD1. The CDR3 extends over 14 amino acids. The V gene end was trimmed by 6 bases and the J gene end by 9 bases; junction bases not matched to a gene: 4. Per germline, CDR1 SGHVS and CDR2 FNYEAQ. The DNA for the CDR3 is TGTGCCAGCAGTATGGGGACAGGGGGTTCACCCCTCCACTTT. The encoded protein is CASSMGTGGSPLHF.

This clonotype was counted ten times or more. This rearrangement joins TRBV6-1 to TRBJ2-1; D gene ambiguous. The CDR3 extends over 13 amino acids. V shed 0 bases and J shed 4 bases, with 4 bases lying between them. Germline V gene lookup returns CDR1 MNHNS and CDR2 SASEGT. This chain's CDR3 is CASSEAEYNEQFF. The CDR3 coding sequence is TGTGCCAGCAGTGAAGCGGAGTACAATGAGCAGTTCTTC.

This clonotype was counted many times. The gene calls are TRBV6-2 or TRBV6-3 and TRBJ2-1, with 7 bases lining up with TRBD2. With 7 bases clipped from V and 5 bases from J, the junction kept 11 bases outside the gene matches. Germline V gene data show CDR1 as MNHEY and CDR2 as SVGEGT. The CDR3 is 15 residues long. CDR3 coding DNA: TGTGCCAGCACCCTGCGCGGGAGCTCGCACAATGAGCAGTTCTTC. Amino acid sequence: CASTLRGSSHNEQFF.

This clonotype appeared a few times. The chain combines TRBV5-4 with TRBJ2-7, with 9 bases aligning to TRBD1. Germline trimming cut 0 bases from V and 3 bases from J; bases unmatched to any gene: 4. The CDR3 spans 15 residues. The germline gives CDR1 SGHNT, CDR2 YYREEE (reference sequence). CDR3 coding DNA: TGTGCCAGCAGCTTGGCTTCGGGACAGGGCTACGAGCAGTACTTC. Its protein product is CASSLASGQGYEQYF.

The V gene is TRBV20-1, the J gene TRBJ2-7; 8 bases are a match to TRBD2. The V segment lost 4 bases and the J segment 4 bases; nucleotides outside the gene matches: 12. Germline CDR1 reads DFQATT; CDR2 reads SNEGSKA (reference sequence). The length of the CDR3 is 15 residues. CDR3 sequence (DNA): TGCAGTGCTACAGTACTAGCGGTAGAAGGGTACGAGCAGTACTTC. The encoded protein is CSATVLAVEGYEQYF.

This clonotype has just a few counts. CDR3 protein: CALGGVGTDTQYF. CDR3 DNA: TGTGCCCTGGGGGGGGTTGGCACAGATACGCAGTATTTT. The chain joins TRBV30 to TRBJ2-3, with 7 bases fitting TRBD2. The CDR3 loop spans 13 amino acids. Looked up from germline, CDR1 is GTSNPN and CDR2 is SVGIG (reference sequence). The V segment lost 8 bases and the J segment 1 base; nucleotides outside the gene matches: 6.

This clonotype was picked up a small number of times. The chain carries TRBV19 and TRBJ1-3; possibly TRBD1 for D (5 bases). CDR1 and CDR2 from the germline V gene are LNHDA and SQIVND (reference sequence). This CDR3 has 15 amino acids. The ends were cut back, 8 bases at V and 2 bases at J, with 16 bases in the middle. CDR3 nucleotide sequence: TGTGCCAGTGGGCCCGGGACGGCTGCTGGAAACACCATATATTTT. Protein sequence: CASGPGTAAGNTIYF.

In its sample, this clonotype was seen many times. The chain uses TRBV2 and TRBJ1-5, with D uncertain. Looked up from germline, CDR1 is SNHLY and CDR2 is FYNNEI. V was pared by 2 bases and J by 4 bases, with 12 bases between. The CDR3 spans 15 residues. The CDR3 bases are TGTGCCAGCAGTGAATACCAGGTTGGGAATCAGCCCCAGCATTTT. It codes for CASSEYQVGNQPQHF. Complete variable domain (other parts from reference TRBV2 and TRBJ1-5): EPEVTQTPSHQVTQMGQEVILRCVPISNHLYFYWYRQILGQKVEFLVSFYNNEISEKSEIFDDQFSVERPDGSNFTLKIRSTKLEDSAMYFCASSEYQVGNQPQHFGDGTRLSIL.

This clonotype was detected ten times or more. J is TRBJ2-2 and V is TRBV3-1; the D is unclear. V was shortened by 6 bases and J by 0 bases, with 14 bases between the two germline ends. The CDR3 sequence is 16 residues long. Germline V gives CDR1 LGHDT, CDR2 YNNKEL (reference sequence). The CDR3 DNA reads as TGTGCCAGCAGACAACGTAGCCCGGCGAACACCGGGGAGCTGTTTTTT. Protein: CASRQRSPANTGELFF.

The chain's CDR3 is CASRGGTSGRKEQFF. For the CDR3, the DNA is TGTGCCAGCAGGGGGGGGACTAGCGGGAGGAAGGAGCAGTTCTTC. This chain uses TRBV28 with TRBJ2-1; TRBD2 agrees at 15 bases. V shed 6 bases, J shed 10 bases, and the junction held 7 bases outside the gene matches. CDR1 is MDHEN, CDR2 SYDVKM, per germline. CDR3 length: 15 residues.